Sequencing of this T cell receptor (beta chain) was carried out in a study of T-cell memory formation after mild COVID-19. About the research overall: TCR clustering was largely donor specific.

TCRdb analysed the 5' RACE reads with MiXCR anew, one entry per CDR3 protein. The table shows about half a million distinct CDR3 sequences, with roughly 18% occurring only once. Note on this clonotype: Its antigen remains unknown.

Study-wide results and caveats: Contracting clones from day 15 to 85 showed balanced CD4/CD8; later expanders favored CD4+.

V was shortened by 8 bases and J by 4 bases, with 8 bases between the two germline ends. The CDR3 has 11 amino acids. Germline values: CDR1 MNHEY, CDR2 SVGAGI. This receptor was obtained from an adult woman who had mild COVID-19 (a few samples of this study predate the infection). Cell type and time point are not known. The sequenced material came from PBMCs or a T cell subset sorted from them (not recorded which). The V call is TRBV6-5, the J call TRBJ1-2; D unresolved. The CDR3 sequence: CASLGGYGYTF. The CDR3 nucleotides read TGTGCCAGCTTGGGCGGCTATGGCTACACCTTC.